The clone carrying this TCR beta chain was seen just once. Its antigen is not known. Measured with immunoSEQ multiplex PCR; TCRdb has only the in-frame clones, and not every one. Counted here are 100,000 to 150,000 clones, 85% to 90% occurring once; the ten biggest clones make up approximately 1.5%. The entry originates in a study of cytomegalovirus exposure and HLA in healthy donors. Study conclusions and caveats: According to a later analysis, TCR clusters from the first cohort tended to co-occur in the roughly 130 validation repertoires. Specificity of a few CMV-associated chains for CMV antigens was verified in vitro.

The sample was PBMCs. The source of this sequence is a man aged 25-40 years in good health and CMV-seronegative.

The CDR3 protein is CASSSGQGKHGYTF. CDR3 in DNA: TGTGCCAGCAGCTCGGGACAGGGAAAACATGGCTACACCTTC. The V gene is TRBV5-6, the J gene TRBJ1-2; 9 bases agree with TRBD1. CDR1 and CDR2 from the germline V gene are SGHDT and YYEEEE. The length of the CDR3 is 14 residues. With V trimmed by 3 bases and J by 6 bases, 6 bases remained unmatched. Drawing the rest from reference TRBV5-6 and TRBJ1-2, the complete variable domain is DAGVTQSPTHLIKTRGQQVTLRCSPKSGHDTVSWYQQALGQGPQFIFQYYEEEERQRGNFPDRFSGHQFPNYSSELNVNALLLGDSALYLCASSSGQGKHGYTFGSGTRLTVV.